Each of the 8 T cell receptor beta chains below was sequenced from the same sample in a study of T cells after yellow fever vaccination (dated by TCRdb to about 2019). The treatment or condition label on this specimen signifies: live attenuated yellow fever vaccine strain. Library preparation was by 5' RACE. Sequencing was performed on an Illumina HiSeq 2500. TCRdb reworked the public reads: Q25 trimming with fastp, MiXCR clone assembly, productive beta chains retained. Rows are combined by CDR3 protein, so each entry shows the most common genes and DNA. This sample has about 500,000 distinct CDR3 sequences in its table, and less than 20% of those were observed once. The leading ten clones occupy 17% of the sample. The sequencing here drew on PBMCs, taken roughly 5 days after the first yellow fever vaccination. The receptors originated from a young man who received the YFV17D yellow fever vaccine.

In this sample, this clonotype turned up a few times. This chain's CDR3 is CASSQASGGAGETQYF. The CDR3 DNA reads TGTGCCAGCAGCCAAGCTAGCGGGGGGGCCGGTGAGACCCAGTACTTC. This chain uses TRBV7-2 with TRBJ2-5, with 12 positions matching TRBD2. Germline V gene data show CDR1 as SGHTA and CDR2 as FQGNSA. The CDR3 consists of 16 residues. The ends lost 5 bases at V and 5 bases at J; junction bases unmatched: 9.

The sample holds a few counts of this clonotype. The chain joins TRBV5-1 to TRBJ2-7, with D maybe TRBD2 (6 bases). This CDR3 comprises 14 residues. CDR1 SGHRS and CDR2 YFSETQ come from the germline V gene. The germline V and J ends were trimmed by 4 bases and 7 bases, with 18 bases remaining between them. The CDR3 DNA reads TGCGCCAGCAGCGGTGGGGACTTGCGTGGGGAGCAGTACTTC. Encoded protein: CASSGGDLRGEQYF.

V and J are TRBV7-2 and TRBJ2-1, with D uncertain. The V end lost 5 bases, the J end lost 8 bases, and 19 bases lay between the germline ends. The CDR3 runs 15 residues. CDR1 and CDR2 (germline): SGHTA, FQGNSA. CDR3 loop: CASSRRTTAGHEQFF. In nucleotides, the CDR3 is TGTGCCAGCAGCCGACGGACCACCGCTGGACATGAGCAGTTCTTC.

This clonotype was picked up a small number of times. The rearrangement joins TRBV20-1 to TRBJ1-6; D may be TRBD1 (5 bases). Trimming took off 5 bases at V and 9 bases at J, with 20 bases between the two ends. CDR1 DFQATT and CDR2 SNEGSKA come from the germline V gene (reference sequence). The CDR3 sequence is 15 residues long. For the CDR3, the DNA is TGCAGTGCTGCTTACTCGGGGGTGTTTAGTTCACCCCTCCACTTT. Its protein is CSAAYSGVFSSPLHF.

The CDR3 bases are TGTGCCAGCACCAGGACAGGGAGCTATGGCTACACCTTC. Its protein product is CASTRTGSYGYTF. The chain joins TRBV12-3 or TRBV12-4 to TRBJ1-2; 8 bases line up with TRBD1. The CDR3 has 13 amino acids. V dropped 7 bases and J dropped 4; count of bases not matched to a gene: 5.

There are a few counts of this clonotype. The V call is TRBV11-2, the J call TRBJ2-1; tentatively, D is TRBD2 (6 bases). CDR1 and CDR2 from the germline V gene are SGHAT and FQNNGV. The CDR3 is 15 amino acids. With 0 bases removed from V and 6 bases from J, the gap between germline ends came to 12 bases. CDR3 region: CASSLDAGNFNEQFF. Here the CDR3 DNA reads TGTGCCAGCAGCTTAGATGCGGGGAATTTCAATGAGCAGTTCTTC.

This clonotype was observed a few times. The genes are TRBV11-2 and TRBJ2-3; D ambiguous. Trimming pared 8 bases from V and 6 bases from J, leaving 12 bases between. The germline CDR1 and CDR2 sequences are SGHAT and FQNNGV. CDR3 length: 12 amino acids. The CDR3 DNA follows: TGTGCCAGCGGTATGGGGTCGGATACGCAGTATTTT. As protein: CASGMGSDTQYF.

The chain carries TRBV6-2 or TRBV6-3 and TRBJ2-5; 8 bases are shared with TRBD2. The CDR3 runs to 15 residues. The V gene's germline CDR1 is MNHEY and CDR2 SVGEGT. Unmatched junction bases numbered 11, after V lost 6 bases and J lost 5 bases. The CDR3 loop is CASRRFSGERETQYF. In nucleotides, the CDR3 is TGTGCCAGCAGGCGGTTTAGCGGGGAGAGGGAGACCCAGTACTTC.